This note documents a single T cell receptor (beta chain) sequence. This sample stems from a study of blood T cell repertoires in COVID-19. Study-wide context: Samples taken during acute and convalescent COVID-19 were collected in the United States, Italy and Spain. T cells, B-cell-depleted T cells, or PBMCs supplied cDNA or gDNA.

In the authors' methods: Amplification of reference gene primers provided the estimated nucleated cell counts. The table came from immunoSEQ multiplex PCR; TCRdb's copy has only in-frame clones and leaves some out. V and J calls plus clone size are reproduced from that table; the DNA served to infer D and trimming. The sample consists of 15,000 to 20,000 clones, about 82% of them appearing once. The CDR3 covers 16 residues. J lost 5 bases, V lost 6 bases, and 11 bases had no gene match. Germline V CDR1 and CDR2: SNHLY, FYNNEI. This chain joins TRBV2 and TRBJ2-2, with 8 nucleotides matching TRBD1. The TCR sequence derives from an elderly man with acute or convalescent COVID-19. The sample was peripheral blood. The CDR3 reads CASSKAQGARTGELFF. The DNA of the CDR3 is TGTGCCAGCAGCAAAGCCCAGGGGGCGCGGACCGGGGAGCTGTTTTTT. The full variable domain, completed using reference TRBV2 and TRBJ2-2, is EPEVTQTPSHQVTQMGQEVILRCVPISNHLYFYWYRQILGQKVEFLVSFYNNEISEKSEIFDDQFSVERPDGSNFTLKIRSTKLEDSAMYFCASSKAQGARTGELFFGEGSRLTVL.